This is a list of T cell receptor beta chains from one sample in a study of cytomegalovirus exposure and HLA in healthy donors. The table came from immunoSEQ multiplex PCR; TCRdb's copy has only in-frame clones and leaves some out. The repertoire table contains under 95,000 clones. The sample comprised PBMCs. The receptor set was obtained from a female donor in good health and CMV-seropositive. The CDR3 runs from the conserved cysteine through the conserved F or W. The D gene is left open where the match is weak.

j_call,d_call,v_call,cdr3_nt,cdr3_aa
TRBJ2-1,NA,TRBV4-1,TGCGCCAGCAGCCAAGTCTGGGGGGGCACCTACAATGAGCAGTTCTTC,CASSQVWGGTYNEQFF
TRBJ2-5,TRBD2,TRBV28,TGTGCCAGCATCGACCCCCGTTACGCAATGGGCGCCGGGACTAGCGAAGAGACCCAGTACTTC,CASIDPRYAMGAGTSEETQYF
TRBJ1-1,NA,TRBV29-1,TGCAGCGTAGGGCCTACAGGGCAAATGAACACTGAAGCTTTCTTT,CSVGPTGQMNTEAFF
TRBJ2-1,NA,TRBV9,TGTGCCAGCAGCGTAGCGTGGGCCCAATTCAATGAGCAGTTCTTC,CASSVAWAQFNEQFF
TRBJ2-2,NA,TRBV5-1,TGCGCCAGCAGCTTGGCCAGGGTGGGCACCGGGGAGCTGTTTTTT,CASSLARVGTGELFF
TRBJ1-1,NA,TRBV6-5,TGTGCCAGCAGCCGACCCGGACAGAAGTTTGAAGCTTTCTTT,CASSRPGQKFEAFF
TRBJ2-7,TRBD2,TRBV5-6,TGTGCCAGCAGCCATAGGACTAGCGGGAGTCCCTACGAGCAGTACTTC,CASSHRTSGSPYEQYF
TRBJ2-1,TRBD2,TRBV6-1,TGTGCCAGCAGTGCACAGGGGACTAGCGGTTACAATGAGCAGTTCTTC,CASSAQGTSGYNEQFF
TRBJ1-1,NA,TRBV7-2,TGTGCCAGCAGCTTAGGGCGAGGTGCTGTCACTGAAGCTTTCTTT,CASSLGRGAVTEAFF
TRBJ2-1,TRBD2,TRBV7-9,TGTGCCAGCAGCATTCGACTAGCGGTCAATGAGCAGTTCTTC,CASSIRLAVNEQFF
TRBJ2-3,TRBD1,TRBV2,TGTGCCAGCAGACCGGGACAGCTAAGCACAGATACGCAGTATTTT,CASRPGQLSTDTQYF
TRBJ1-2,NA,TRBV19,TGTGCCAGTAGTATACGGTATGGCTACACCTTC,CASSIRYGYTF
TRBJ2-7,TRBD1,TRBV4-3,TGCGCCAGCAGCCAAGACCTAAACTCCGGGACAGGGACCGACTACGAGCAGTACTTC,CASSQDLNSGTGTDYEQYF
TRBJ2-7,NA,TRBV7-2,TGTGCCAGCAGCTTAGGAGGGGGACCTAGCGAGCAGTACTTC,CASSLGGGPSEQYF
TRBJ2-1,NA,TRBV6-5,TGTGCCAGCATTGGGACACACAAAGGCTACAATGAGCAGTTCTTC,CASIGTHKGYNEQFF
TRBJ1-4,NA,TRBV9,TGTGCCAGCAGCGTAGGCGGTACCGGGGGAGAAAAACTGTTTTTT,CASSVGGTGGEKLFF
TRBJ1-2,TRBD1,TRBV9,TGTGCCAGCAGCCCTATGACAGGGTCCTATGGCTACACCTTC,CASSPMTGSYGYTF
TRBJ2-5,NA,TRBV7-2,TGTGCCAGCAGCCCAAGCCCGGCGGGACAAGAGACCCAGTACTTC,CASSPSPAGQETQYF
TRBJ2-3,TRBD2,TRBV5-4,TGTGCCACTAACCCGAGCGGGGGGACGTCCACAGATACGCAGTATTTT,CATNPSGGTSTDTQYF
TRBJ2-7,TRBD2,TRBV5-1,TGCGCCAGCAGCTTTGGCTGGGAGGGATCCTACGAGCAGTACTTC,CASSFGWEGSYEQYF
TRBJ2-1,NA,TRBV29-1,TGCAGCGTGGACAACGACAATGAGCAGTTCTTC,CSVDNDNEQFF
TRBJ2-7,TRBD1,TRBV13,TGTGCCAGCAGCTCGGGACAGGGGGCCTACGAGCAGTACTTC,CASSSGQGAYEQYF
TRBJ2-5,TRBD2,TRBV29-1,TGCAGCGTTGGCGGGAGGGTATCAGGAGAGACCCAGTACTTC,CSVGGRVSGETQYF
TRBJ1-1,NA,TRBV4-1,TGCGCCAGCAGCTCGGGGGGCGGGACCACTGAAGCTTTCTTT,CASSSGGGTTEAFF
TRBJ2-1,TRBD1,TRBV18,TGTGCCAGCTCAGAGGGACAGGGGGGAAACAATGAGCAGTTCTTC,CASSEGQGGNNEQFF
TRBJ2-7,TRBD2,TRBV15,TGTGCCACCAGCAGAGGACTAGCGGGAGGTCAAATTTACGAGCAGTACTTC,CATSRGLAGGQIYEQYF
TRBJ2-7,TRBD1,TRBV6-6,TGTGCCAGCAGGGACCTGACAGGGATGTCGTGGGAGCAGTACTTC,CASRDLTGMSWEQYF
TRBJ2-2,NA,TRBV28,TGTGCCAGCACCCGTGTCACCGGGGAGCTGTTTTTT,CASTRVTGELFF
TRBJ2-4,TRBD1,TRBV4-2,TGTGCCAGCAGCCCCACTTCAGCAGACAGGGGAACCAAAAACATTCAGTACTTC,CASSPTSADRGTKNIQYF
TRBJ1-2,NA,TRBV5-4,TGTGCCAGCAGCCCCCCTGACACCTACTATGGCTACACCTTC,CASSPPDTYYGYTF
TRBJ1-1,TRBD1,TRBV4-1,TGCGCCAGCAGCCTCCCCGGGACAGGGGGCGGTGAAGCTTTCTTT,CASSLPGTGGGEAFF
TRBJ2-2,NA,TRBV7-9,TGTGCCAGCAGCTTAGCCTTATACACCGGGGAGCTGTTTTTT,CASSLALYTGELFF
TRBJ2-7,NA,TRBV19,TGTGCCAGTAGCCAGGACAAGTCCTACGAGCAGTACTTC,CASSQDKSYEQYF
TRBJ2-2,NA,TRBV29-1,TGCAGCGTTGCGACATTTGCGAACACCGGGGAGCTGTTTTTT,CSVATFANTGELFF
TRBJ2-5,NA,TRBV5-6,TGTGCCAGCAGTCCCAATGGAGGAGGGATCCAAGAGACCCAGTACTTC,CASSPNGGGIQETQYF
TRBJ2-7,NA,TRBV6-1,TGTGCCAGCAGTGACTTGTTCGCCACCGGGACACCGTACGAGCAGTACTTC,CASSDLFATGTPYEQYF
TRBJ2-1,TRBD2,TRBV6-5,TGTGCCAGCAGTTACTGGACTAGCGGAACCTACAATGAGCAGTTCTTC,CASSYWTSGTYNEQFF
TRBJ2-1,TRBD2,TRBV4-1,TGCGCCAGCAGCCCCTCCATTACTAGCGGGGGGGCGGGTGAGCAGTTCTTC,CASSPSITSGGAGEQFF
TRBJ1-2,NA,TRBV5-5,TGTGCCAGCAGCTTCACAGACGACTATGGCTACACCTTC,CASSFTDDYGYTF
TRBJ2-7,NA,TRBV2,TGTGCCAGCAGTGAACATTCCTACGAGCAGTACTTC,CASSEHSYEQYF
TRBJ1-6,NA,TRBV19,TGTGCCAGTAGTGCGGGTCGGGGAAGTTCACCCCTCCACTTT,CASSAGRGSSPLHF
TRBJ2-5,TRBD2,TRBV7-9,TGTGCCAGCAGCCCCGTAGCGGGGGGCCAAGAGACCCAGTACTTC,CASSPVAGGQETQYF
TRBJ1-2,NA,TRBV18,TGTGCCAGCTCACCACGGGGCCCTCTATGGGTCTATGGCTACACCTTC,CASSPRGPLWVYGYTF
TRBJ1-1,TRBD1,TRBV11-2,TGTGCCAGCAGCCCCCAGGGACAGTTGAACACTGAAGCTTTCTTT,CASSPQGQLNTEAFF